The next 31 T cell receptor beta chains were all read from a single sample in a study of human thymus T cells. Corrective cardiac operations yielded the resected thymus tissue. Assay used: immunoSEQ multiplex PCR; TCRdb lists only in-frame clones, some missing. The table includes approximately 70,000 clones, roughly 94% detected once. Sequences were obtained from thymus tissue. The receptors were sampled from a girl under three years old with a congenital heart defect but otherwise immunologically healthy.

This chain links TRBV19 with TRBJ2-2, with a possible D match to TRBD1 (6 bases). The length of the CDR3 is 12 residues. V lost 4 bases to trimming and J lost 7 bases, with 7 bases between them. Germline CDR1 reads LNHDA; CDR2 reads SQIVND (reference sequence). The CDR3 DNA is TGTGCCAGTAGTACACAGGGCGGGGAGCTGTTTTTT. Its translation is CASSTQGGELFF.

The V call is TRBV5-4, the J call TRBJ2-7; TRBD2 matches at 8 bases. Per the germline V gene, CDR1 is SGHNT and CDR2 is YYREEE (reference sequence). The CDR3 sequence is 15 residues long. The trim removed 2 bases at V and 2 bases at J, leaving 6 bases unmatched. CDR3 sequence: CASSFLPGGTYEQYF. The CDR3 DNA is TGTGCCAGCAGCTTTCTCCCGGGGGGGACCTACGAGCAGTACTTC.

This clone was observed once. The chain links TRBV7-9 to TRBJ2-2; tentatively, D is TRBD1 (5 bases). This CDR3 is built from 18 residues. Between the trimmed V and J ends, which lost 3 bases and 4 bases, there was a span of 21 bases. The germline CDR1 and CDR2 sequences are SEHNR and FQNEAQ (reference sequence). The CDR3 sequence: CASSFDPSTRVSTGELFF. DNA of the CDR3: TGTGCCAGCAGCTTTGATCCCTCGACCAGGGTCAGCACCGGGGAGCTGTTTTTT. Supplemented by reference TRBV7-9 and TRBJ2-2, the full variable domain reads DTGVSQNPRHKITKRGQNVTFRCDPISEHNRLYWYRQTLGQGPEFLTYFQNEAQLEKSRLLSDRFSAERPKGSFSTLEIQRTEQGDSAMYLCASSFDPSTRVSTGELFFGEGSRLTVL.

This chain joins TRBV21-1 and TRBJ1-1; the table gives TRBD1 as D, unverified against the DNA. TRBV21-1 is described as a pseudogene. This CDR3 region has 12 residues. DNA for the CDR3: TGTGCCAACCAACACCCGAACACTGAAGCTTTCTTT. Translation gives CANQHPNTEAFF.

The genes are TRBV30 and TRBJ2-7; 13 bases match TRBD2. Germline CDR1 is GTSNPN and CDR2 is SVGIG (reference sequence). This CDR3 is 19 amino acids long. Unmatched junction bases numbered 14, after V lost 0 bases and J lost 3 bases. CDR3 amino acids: CAWSVTWGPRTSGSYEQYF. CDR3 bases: TGTGCCTGGAGTGTAACATGGGGGCCACGGACTAGCGGGAGCTACGAGCAGTACTTC.

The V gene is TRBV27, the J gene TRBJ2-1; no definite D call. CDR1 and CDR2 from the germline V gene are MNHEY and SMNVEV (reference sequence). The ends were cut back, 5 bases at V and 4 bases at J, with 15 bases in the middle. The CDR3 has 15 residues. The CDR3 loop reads CASSPRFVRYNEQFF. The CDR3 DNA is TGTGCCAGCAGTCCCCGGTTTGTGAGGTACAATGAGCAGTTCTTC.

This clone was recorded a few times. The CDR3 sequence: CASSLAGGRGETQYF. The CDR3 region has the DNA TGTGCCAGCAGCTTAGCCGGGGGCAGGGGAGAGACCCAGTACTTC. The chain employs TRBV7-2 and TRBJ2-5; the D call may be TRBD1 or TRBD2 (6 bases each). The V gene lost 0 bases and the J gene lost 4 bases, with 12 bases spanning the gap. The germline V gene has CDR1 SGHTA and CDR2 FQGNSA. This CDR3 spans 15 amino acids.

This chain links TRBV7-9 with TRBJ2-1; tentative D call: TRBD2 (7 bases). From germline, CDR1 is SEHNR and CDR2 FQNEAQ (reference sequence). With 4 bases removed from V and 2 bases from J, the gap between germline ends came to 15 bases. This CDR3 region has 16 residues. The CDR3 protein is CASSSPSGGTYNEQFF. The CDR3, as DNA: TGTGCCAGCAGCTCCCCATCGGGGGGCACCTACAATGAGCAGTTCTTC. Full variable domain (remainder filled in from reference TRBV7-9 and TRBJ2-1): DTGVSQNPRHKITKRGQNVTFRCDPISEHNRLYWYRQTLGQGPEFLTYFQNEAQLEKSRLLSDRFSAERPKGSFSTLEIQRTEQGDSAMYLCASSSPSGGTYNEQFFGPGTRLTVL.

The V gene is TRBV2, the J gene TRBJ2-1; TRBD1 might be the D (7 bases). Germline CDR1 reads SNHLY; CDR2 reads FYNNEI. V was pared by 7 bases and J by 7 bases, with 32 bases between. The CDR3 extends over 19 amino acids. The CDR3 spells CASNSLRGRGEKAGNEQFF. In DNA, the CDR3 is TGTGCCAGCAACTCCCTCCGGGGCAGGGGGGAAAAGGCCGGGAATGAGCAGTTCTTC.

The CDR3: CASSDLPGYGYTF. As DNA, the CDR3 is TGCGCCAGCAGTGATCTCCCTGGCTATGGCTACACCTTC. J is TRBJ1-2 and V is TRBV10-2; no definite D call. Germline V lookup: CDR1 WSHSY, CDR2 SAAADI. V was pared by 3 bases and J by 4 bases, with 9 bases between. The CDR3 loop spans 13 amino acids.

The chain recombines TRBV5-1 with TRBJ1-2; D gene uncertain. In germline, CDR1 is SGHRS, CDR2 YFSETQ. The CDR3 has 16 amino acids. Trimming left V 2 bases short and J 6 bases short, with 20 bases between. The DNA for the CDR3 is TGCGCCAGCAGCTTTCTGTTCCGGCCCGCGGGCGATGGCTACACCTTC. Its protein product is CASSFLFRPAGDGYTF.

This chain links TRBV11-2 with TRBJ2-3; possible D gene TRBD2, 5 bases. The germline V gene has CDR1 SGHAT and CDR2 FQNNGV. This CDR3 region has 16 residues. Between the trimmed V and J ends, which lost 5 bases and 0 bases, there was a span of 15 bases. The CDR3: CASSPPERASTDTQYF. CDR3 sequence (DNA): TGTGCCAGCAGCCCCCCCGAGAGGGCCAGCACAGATACGCAGTATTTT.

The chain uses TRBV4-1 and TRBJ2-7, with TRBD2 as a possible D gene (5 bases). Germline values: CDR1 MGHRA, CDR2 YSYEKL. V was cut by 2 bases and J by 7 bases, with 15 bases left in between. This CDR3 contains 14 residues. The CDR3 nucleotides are TGCGCCAGCAGCCAACTCGAGGGAGTAGGGGAGCAGTACTTC. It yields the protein CASSQLEGVGEQYF.

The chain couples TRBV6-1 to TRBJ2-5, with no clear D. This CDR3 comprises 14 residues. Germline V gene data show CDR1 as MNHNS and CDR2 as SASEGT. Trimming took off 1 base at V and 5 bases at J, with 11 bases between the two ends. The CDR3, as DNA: TGTGCCAGCAGTGAAGAAAGAGGTGCGGAGACCCAGTACTTC. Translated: CASSEERGAETQYF.

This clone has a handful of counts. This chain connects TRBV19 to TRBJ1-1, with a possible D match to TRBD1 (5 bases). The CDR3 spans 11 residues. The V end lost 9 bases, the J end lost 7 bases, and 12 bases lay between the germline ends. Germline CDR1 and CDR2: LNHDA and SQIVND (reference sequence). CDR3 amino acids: CASSGTFEAFF. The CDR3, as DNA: TGTGCCAGCTCCGGGACCTTTGAAGCTTTCTTT.

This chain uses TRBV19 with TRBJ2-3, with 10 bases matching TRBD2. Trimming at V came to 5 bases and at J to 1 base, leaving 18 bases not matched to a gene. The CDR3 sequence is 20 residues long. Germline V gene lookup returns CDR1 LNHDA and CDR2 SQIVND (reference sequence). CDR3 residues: CASSLSLAGVLVWGTDTQYF. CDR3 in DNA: TGTGCCAGTAGTCTATCCCTAGCGGGAGTCTTGGTTTGGGGCACAGATACGCAGTATTTT.

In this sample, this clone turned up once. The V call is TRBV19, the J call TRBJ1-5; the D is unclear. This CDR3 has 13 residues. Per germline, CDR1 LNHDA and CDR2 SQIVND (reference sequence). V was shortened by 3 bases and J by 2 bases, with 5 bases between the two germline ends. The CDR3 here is CASSISGNQPQHF. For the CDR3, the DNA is TGTGCCAGTAGTATTAGCGGCAATCAGCCCCAGCATTTT.

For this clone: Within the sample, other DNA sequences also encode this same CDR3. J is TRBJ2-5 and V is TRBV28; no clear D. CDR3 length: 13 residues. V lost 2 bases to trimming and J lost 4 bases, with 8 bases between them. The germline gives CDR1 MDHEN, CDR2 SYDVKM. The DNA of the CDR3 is TGTGCCAGCAGTTTAAACGGTGGAGAGACCCAGTACTTC. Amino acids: CASSLNGGETQYF.

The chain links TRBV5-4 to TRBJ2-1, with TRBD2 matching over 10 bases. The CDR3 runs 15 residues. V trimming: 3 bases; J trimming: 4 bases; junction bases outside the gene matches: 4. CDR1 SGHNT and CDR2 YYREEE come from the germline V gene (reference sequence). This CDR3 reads CASSSGLAEYNEQFF. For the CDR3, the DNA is TGTGCCAGCAGCTCCGGACTAGCGGAATACAATGAGCAGTTCTTC.

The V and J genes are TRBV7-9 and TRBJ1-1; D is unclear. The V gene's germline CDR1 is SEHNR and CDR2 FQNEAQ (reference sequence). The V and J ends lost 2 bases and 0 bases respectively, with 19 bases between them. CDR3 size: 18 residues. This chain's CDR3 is CASSLLRFRGTMNTEAFF. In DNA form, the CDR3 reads TGTGCCAGCAGCTTATTAAGATTCCGAGGAACGATGAACACTGAAGCTTTCTTT.

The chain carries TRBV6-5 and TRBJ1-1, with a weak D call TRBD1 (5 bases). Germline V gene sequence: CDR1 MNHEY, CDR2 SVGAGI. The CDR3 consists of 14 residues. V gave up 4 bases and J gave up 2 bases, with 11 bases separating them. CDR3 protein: CASSFTGYNTEAFF. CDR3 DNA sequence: TGTGCCAGCAGTTTCACAGGTTATAACACTGAAGCTTTCTTT.

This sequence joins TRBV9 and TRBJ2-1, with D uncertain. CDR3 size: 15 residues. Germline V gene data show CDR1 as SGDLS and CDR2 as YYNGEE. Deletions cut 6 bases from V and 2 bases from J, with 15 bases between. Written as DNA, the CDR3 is TGTGCCAGCACCGCTAAGTCAGGAACCTACAATGAGCAGTTCTTC. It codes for CASTAKSGTYNEQFF.

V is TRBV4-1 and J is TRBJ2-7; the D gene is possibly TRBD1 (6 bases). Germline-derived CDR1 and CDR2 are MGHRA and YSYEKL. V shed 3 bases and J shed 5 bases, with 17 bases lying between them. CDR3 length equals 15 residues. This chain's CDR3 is CASSQGPGQRNEQYF. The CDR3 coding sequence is TGCGCCAGCAGCCAGGGACCGGGACAAAGGAACGAGCAGTACTTC.

The CDR3 DNA sequence: TGTGCCAGCAGCAATCGACAGGGAAGTCTCTCTGGGGCCAACGTCCTGACTTTC. Protein product: CASSNRQGSLSGANVLTF. The genes are TRBV7-2 and TRBJ2-6; 7 positions agree with TRBD1. The V gene end was trimmed by 5 bases and the J gene end by 0 bases; junction bases not matched to a gene: 10. The germline gives CDR1 SGHTA, CDR2 FQGNSA. The CDR3 loop spans 18 amino acids.

CDR3 region: CASTRHGVRDGGGPMNTEAFF. As DNA, the CDR3 is TGTGCCAGCACCCGTCACGGGGTGCGGGACGGGGGGGGGCCTATGAACACTGAAGCTTTCTTT. The chain combines TRBV27 with TRBJ1-1; perhaps TRBD1 as D (6 bases). Trimming removed 7 bases at V and 0 bases at J, with 33 bases between. The CDR3 is 21 amino acids. The germline CDR1 and CDR2 sequences are MNHEY and SMNVEV (reference sequence).

DNA of the CDR3: TGTGCCAGCAGCTTACAACAGGACACCATACTAGTGAGGGGGACCCAGTACTTC. This sequence encodes CASSLQQDTILVRGTQYF. This chain connects TRBV7-2 to TRBJ2-5, with D perhaps TRBD1 or TRBD2 (5 bases each). Germline CDR1 reads SGHTA; CDR2 reads FQGNSA. This CDR3 has 18 residues. V was pared by 2 bases and J by 7 bases, with 26 bases between.

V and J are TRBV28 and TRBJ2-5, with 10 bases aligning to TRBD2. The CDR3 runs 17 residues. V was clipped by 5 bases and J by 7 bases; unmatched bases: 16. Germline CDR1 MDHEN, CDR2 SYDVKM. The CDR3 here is CASSPTLLAGCGLTQYF. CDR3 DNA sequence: TGTGCCAGCAGTCCGACTCTACTAGCGGGGTGTGGATTGACCCAGTACTTC.

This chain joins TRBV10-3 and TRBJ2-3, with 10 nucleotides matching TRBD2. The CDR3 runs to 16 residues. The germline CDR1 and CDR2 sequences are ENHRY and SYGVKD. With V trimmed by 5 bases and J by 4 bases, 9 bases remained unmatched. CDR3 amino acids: CAISLLPGTSADTQYF. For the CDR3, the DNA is TGTGCCATCAGTTTACTCCCCGGGACTAGCGCAGATACGCAGTATTTT.

CDR3 amino acids: CASRGDSHSNQPQHF. DNA for the CDR3: TGTGCCAGCAGGGGGGACAGTCATAGCAATCAGCCCCAGCATTTT. This chain links TRBV6-5 with TRBJ1-5; TRBD1 matches at 7 bases. J gave up 0 bases and V 6 bases, and 5 bases lay outside the gene matches. The CDR3 runs 15 residues. Germline V gene sequence: CDR1 MNHEY, CDR2 SVGAGI.

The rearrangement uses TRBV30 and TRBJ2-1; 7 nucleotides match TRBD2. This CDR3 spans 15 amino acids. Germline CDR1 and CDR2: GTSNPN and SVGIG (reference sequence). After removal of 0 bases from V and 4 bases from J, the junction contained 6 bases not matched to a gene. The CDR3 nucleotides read TGTGCCTGGAGTGTACGGTCTAGCGGTTACAATGAGCAGTTCTTC. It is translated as CAWSVRSSGYNEQFF.

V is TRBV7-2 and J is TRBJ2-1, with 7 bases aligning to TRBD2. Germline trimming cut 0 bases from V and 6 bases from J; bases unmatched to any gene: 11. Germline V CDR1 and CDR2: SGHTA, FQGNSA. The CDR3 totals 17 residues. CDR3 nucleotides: TGTGCCAGCAGCTTAGCGATTAGGCAGCCGGGGGGCAATGAGCAGTTCTTC. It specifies CASSLAIRQPGGNEQFF.